One sample yielded the 16 T cell receptor beta chains listed below, sequenced in a study of shared clonotypes between healthy human individuals. This table comes from immunoSEQ multiplex PCR, and its TCRdb copy is limited to in-frame clones, with some not included. Among about 1.5 million clones listed, under 99% were seen once. Material for sequencing was naive CD4+ T cells sorted from blood. Subset here: CD45RA+ positively selected. Receptors were obtained from a man between 25 and 39 years old in good health.

The V call is TRBV11-2, the J call TRBJ1-1, with D perhaps TRBD1 (5 bases). Trimming stripped 3 bases from V and 0 bases from J, with 17 bases between. The V gene's germline CDR1 is SGHAT and CDR2 FQNNGV. This CDR3 has 17 residues. CDR3 nucleotide sequence: TGTGCCAGCAGCTTCCCAAGAGGGAGGGACCTGAACACTGAAGCTTTCTTT. Its translation: CASSFPRGRDLNTEAFF.

V is TRBV11-2 and J is TRBJ2-1; tentatively, D is TRBD1 or TRBD2 (5 bases each). Per the germline V gene, CDR1 is SGHAT and CDR2 is FQNNGV. CDR3 size: 13 residues. Trimming took off 1 base at V and 8 bases at J, with 9 bases between the two ends. CDR3 bases: TGTGCCAGCAGCTTAGGGGGGAAGGATGAGCAGTTCTTC. Amino acids: CASSLGGKDEQFF.

This chain uses TRBV6-1 with TRBJ2-1; D uncertain. This CDR3 comprises 16 residues. Looked up from germline, CDR1 is MNHNS and CDR2 is SASEGT. Trimming took off 3 bases at V and 4 bases at J, with 16 bases between the two ends. CDR3 bases: TGTGCCAGCAGTGACTGGCGCGGAGTGGGTTACAATGAGCAGTTCTTC. Translation: CASSDWRGVGYNEQFF.

This chain connects TRBV7-8 to TRBJ1-2; D gene ambiguous. The CDR3 has 12 residues. The germline V and J ends were trimmed by 5 bases and 8 bases, with 12 bases remaining between them. Germline V gene sequence: CDR1 SGHVS, CDR2 FQNEAQ. In DNA, the CDR3 is TGTGCCAGCAGCCCATGGACCGACGGCTACACCTTC. Protein product: CASSPWTDGYTF. The whole variable domain, remainder taken from reference TRBV7-8 and TRBJ1-2, is GAGVSQSPRYKVAKRGQDVALRCDPISGHVSLFWYQQALGQGPEFLTYFQNEAQLDKSGLPSDRFFAERPEGSVSTLKIQRTQQEDSAVYLCASSPWTDGYTFGSGTRLTVV.

The CDR3 nucleotides read TGCGCCAGCAGCTTCCTGACAGGGTCCTACGAGCAGTACTTC. Its translation is CASSFLTGSYEQYF. This chain links TRBV5-1 with TRBJ2-7; 7 bases are a match to TRBD1. Germline V gives CDR1 SGHRS, CDR2 YFSETQ. The CDR3 is 14 residues long. J was trimmed by 1 base and V by 2 bases; bases with no gene match: 3.

This clone was recorded once. This specimen includes other DNA sequences encoding the same CDR3. The rearrangement links TRBV5-6 to TRBJ2-1; D not resolved. This CDR3 contains 12 residues. V was shortened by 0 bases and J by 7 bases, with 5 bases between the two germline ends. The germline V gene encodes CDR1 SGHDT and CDR2 YYEEEE. CDR3 nucleotide sequence: TGTGCCAGCAGCTTGGCCAGAAATGAGCAGTTCTTC. Translating it yields CASSLARNEQFF.

The CDR3 sequence: CASSRPDRVRNEQFF. The CDR3 DNA follows: TGTGCCAGCAGTCGACCGGACAGGGTGCGCAATGAGCAGTTCTTC. The chain has TRBV6-5 and TRBJ2-1, with 8 bases lining up with TRBD1. Germline V gene sequence: CDR1 MNHEY, CDR2 SVGAGI. With 5 bases clipped from V and 6 bases from J, the junction kept 9 bases outside the gene matches. This CDR3 is 15 amino acids long.

The chain links TRBV5-6 to TRBJ2-7; D unclear. Germline V lookup: CDR1 SGHDT, CDR2 YYEEEE. Between the trimmed V and J ends, which lost 0 bases and 2 bases, there was a span of 12 bases. CDR3 length equals 15 residues. CDR3 amino acids: CASSLAMQNAYEQYF. DNA for the CDR3: TGTGCCAGCAGCTTGGCCATGCAGAACGCCTACGAGCAGTACTTC.

The J gene is TRBJ2-1, the V gene TRBV28, with D uncertain. The germline CDR1 and CDR2 sequences are MDHEN and SYDVKM. V gave up 1 base and J gave up 10 bases, with 8 bases separating them. The length of the CDR3 is 12 residues. The CDR3 loop is CASSLSPREQFF. CDR3 DNA: TGTGCCAGCAGTTTATCTCCTAGGGAGCAGTTCTTC.

The chain joins TRBV7-6 to TRBJ2-7; the match to TRBD2 covers 8 bases. Germline CDR1 and CDR2: SGHVS and FNYEAQ. The junction had 7 bases not matched to a gene; V was cut back by 1 base and J by 5 bases. The CDR3 contains 15 residues. CDR3 loop: CASSLGSGVWDEQYF. CDR3 nucleotides: TGTGCCAGCAGCTTAGGTAGCGGGGTTTGGGACGAGCAGTACTTC.

The chain carries TRBV6-5 and TRBJ2-2, with D tentatively TRBD1 or TRBD2 (6 bases each). Germline V lookup: CDR1 MNHEY, CDR2 SVGAGI. V gave up 2 bases and J gave up 7 bases, with 14 bases separating them. The CDR3 spans 15 residues. CDR3 protein: CASSYLGGGIGELFF. CDR3 nucleotides: TGTGCCAGCAGTTACCTTGGGGGCGGGATCGGGGAGCTGTTTTTT.

V usage is TRBV28 and J usage is TRBJ1-2, with D hard to call. Germline V gene lookup returns CDR1 MDHEN and CDR2 SYDVKM. This CDR3 is 13 amino acids long. Deletions cut 2 bases from V and 5 bases from J, with 9 bases between. The CDR3 is CASSLVSLYGYTF. For the CDR3, the DNA is TGTGCCAGCAGTTTAGTAAGTTTATATGGCTACACCTTC.

The chain is built from TRBV4-3 and TRBJ1-4; D call uncertain. V lost 0 bases to trimming and J lost 5 bases, with 7 bases between them. Germline CDR1 reads LGHNA; CDR2 reads YSLEER. The CDR3 covers 14 residues. In nucleotides, the CDR3 is TGCGCCAGCAGCCAAGATATCAGCAATGAAAAACTGTTTTTT. Translating gives CASSQDISNEKLFF.

Regarding this clone: At the DNA level, this CDR3 is encoded by other sequences in the same sample as well. The gene calls are TRBV25-1 and TRBJ2-3; tentative D call: TRBD1 (6 bases). The CDR3 is 13 amino acids. Trimming took off 4 bases at V and 3 bases at J, with 8 bases between the two ends. Germline CDR1 is MGHDK and CDR2 is SYGVNS. CDR3 nucleotides: TGTGCCAGCAGTGTCACAGGGACAGATACGCAGTATTTT. Residues: CASSVTGTDTQYF.

The rearrangement links TRBV7-9 to TRBJ2-2; the match to TRBD1 covers 9 bases. Germline assignment: CDR1 SEHNR and CDR2 FQNEAQ (reference sequence). The CDR3 loop spans 16 amino acids. With V trimmed by 6 bases and J by 3 bases, 8 bases remained unmatched. The CDR3 loop reads CASRVGWDRDTGELFF. CDR3 nucleotides: TGTGCCAGCAGAGTAGGGTGGGACAGGGACACCGGGGAGCTGTTTTTT.

This chain connects TRBV19 to TRBJ2-7, with D hard to call. V gave up 3 bases and J gave up 3 bases, with 12 bases separating them. The CDR3 runs to 14 residues. CDR1 LNHDA and CDR2 SQIVND come from the germline V gene (reference sequence). This CDR3 reads CASSMGLPYYEQYF. CDR3 in DNA: TGTGCCAGTAGTATGGGTCTACCCTACTACGAGCAGTACTTC.